This T cell receptor beta chain emerged from a study of response to subunit inactivated influenza vaccine. Per the germline V gene, CDR1 is SGHVS and CDR2 is FQNEAQ. The CDR3 spans 17 residues. V lost 6 bases and J lost 5; bases outside the gene matches: 11. TCRdb reanalysed the RT-PCR reads using MiXCR and keeps one entry per CDR3 protein. In the table there are around 490,000 distinct CDR3 sequences, less than 8% of which are singletons. Study results and caveats: T cells newly recruited by each seasonal influenza vaccination are few, the authors suggested.

Worth noting for this clonotype: Its antigen is unknown.

The specimen was PBMCs from blood, collected approximately 25 months after vaccination. This sequence was found in a man aged 50 to 75 who received an inactivated influenza vaccine. The chain combines TRBV7-8 with TRBJ2-5; 14 bases fit TRBD2. The CDR3 loop is CASRTTGTSGGSETQYF. CDR3 DNA sequence: TGTGCCAGCAGGACAACCGGGACTAGCGGGGGTTCTGAGACCCAGTACTTC. The full variable domain, completed using reference TRBV7-8 and TRBJ2-5, is GAGVSQSPRYKVAKRGQDVALRCDPISGHVSLFWYQQALGQGPEFLTYFQNEAQLDKSGLPSDRFFAERPEGSVSTLKIQRTQQEDSAVYLCASRTTGTSGGSETQYFGPGTRLLVL.